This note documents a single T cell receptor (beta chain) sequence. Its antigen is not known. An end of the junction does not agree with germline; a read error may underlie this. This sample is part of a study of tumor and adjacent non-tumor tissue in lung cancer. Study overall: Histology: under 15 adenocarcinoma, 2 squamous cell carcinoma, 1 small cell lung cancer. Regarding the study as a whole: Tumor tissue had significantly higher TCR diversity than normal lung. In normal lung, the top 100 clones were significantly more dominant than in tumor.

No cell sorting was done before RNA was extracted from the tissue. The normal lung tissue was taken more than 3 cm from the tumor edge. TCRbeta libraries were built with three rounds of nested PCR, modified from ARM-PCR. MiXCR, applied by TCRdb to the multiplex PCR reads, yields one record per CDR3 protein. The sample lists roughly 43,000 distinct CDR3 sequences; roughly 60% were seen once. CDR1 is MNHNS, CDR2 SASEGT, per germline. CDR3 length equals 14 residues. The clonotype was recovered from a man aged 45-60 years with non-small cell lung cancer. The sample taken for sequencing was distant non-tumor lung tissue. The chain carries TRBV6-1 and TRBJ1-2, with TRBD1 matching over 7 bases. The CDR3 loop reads CASSPTGGGYGYTF. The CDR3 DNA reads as TGTGCCAGCAGTCCTACGGGAGGGGGCTATGGCTACACATTC.